These 17 T cell receptor beta chains were all obtained from the same sample, sequenced in a study of human T cells and chemical hapten exposure. The sample's time point: patch test 3, about 24 weeks after DPC sensitization. Treatment meaning: therapeutic diphenylcyclopropenone sensitization with weekly scalp DPC. Using its own MiXCR run on the RACE reads, TCRdb lists one record per CDR3 protein. The sample includes about 71,000 distinct CDR3 sequences, around 10% of them seen just once. The material sequenced was whole blood, taken in connection with sensitization to the hapten diphenylcyclopropenone (DPC). The receptor set was obtained from a woman between 45 and 60 years old with alopecia areata. Some clones in this sample may be carry-over from other donors' samples.

This clonotype has ten or more counts. The V and J genes are TRBV18 and TRBJ2-1; D remains unclear. The CDR3 extends over 15 amino acids. V dropped 2 bases and J dropped 1 base, with 9 bases sitting between them. Germline loops: CDR1 KGHSH, CDR2 LQKENI. DNA of the CDR3: TGTGCCAGCTCACCAAGTCTGTCTTCCTACAATGAGCAGTTCTTC. It is translated as CASSPSLSSYNEQFF.

In this sample, this clonotype turned up many times. The gene calls are TRBV4-3 and TRBJ2-6, with 7 bases identical to TRBD1. V was pared by 0 bases and J by 4 bases, with 6 bases of the junction left unmatched. CDR3 length equals 17 residues. CDR1 is LGHNA, CDR2 YSLEER, per germline. The CDR3 is CASSQDVGTAGANVLTF. CDR3 bases: TGCGCCAGCAGCCAAGATGTAGGGACAGCCGGGGCCAACGTCCTGACTTTC.

This clonotype was picked up many times. CDR3: CASSYDRGSSPLHF. The CDR3 DNA follows: TGTGCCAGCAGCTACGACAGGGGGAGTTCACCCCTCCACTTT. The J gene is TRBJ1-6, the V gene TRBV7-9, with 9 bases identical to TRBD1. The ends lost 4 bases at V and 9 bases at J; junction bases unmatched: 4. Germline V gene data show CDR1 as SEHNR and CDR2 as FQNEAQ (reference sequence). This CDR3 contains 14 residues.

This clonotype turned up a few times. The J gene is TRBJ2-4, the V gene TRBV28; D might be TRBD1 (6 bases). The V end was cut by 7 bases, the J end by 9 bases, with 16 bases between. This CDR3 region has 13 residues. Germline CDR1 and CDR2: MDHEN and SYDVKM. As DNA, the CDR3 is TGTGCCAGCACCCTGAGGGGGAATCCCATTCAGTACTTC. It is translated as CASTLRGNPIQYF.

The sample holds many counts of this clonotype. CDR3 DNA: TGTGCCAGCAGTTACTCGAGGACAGCTGAAAATAATTCACCCCTCCACTTT. Translated: CASSYSRTAENNSPLHF. The rearrangement joins TRBV6-2 or TRBV6-3 to TRBJ1-6; maybe TRBD1 (6 bases). This CDR3 comprises 17 residues. The germline V and J ends were trimmed by 0 bases and 5 bases, with 14 bases remaining between them. Germline values: CDR1 MNHEY, CDR2 SVGEGT.

At least ten counts were recorded for this clonotype. The chain carries TRBV7-2 and TRBJ2-3; D unclear. This CDR3 is built from 14 residues. With 0 bases removed from V and 0 bases from J, the gap between germline ends came to 4 bases. Germline-derived CDR1 and CDR2 are SGHTA and FQGNSA. The CDR3, as DNA: TGTGCCAGCAGCTTAGCGGTTAGCACAGATACGCAGTATTTT. Protein product: CASSLAVSTDTQYF.

J is TRBJ2-1 and V is TRBV7-2; tentatively, D is TRBD2 (5 bases). The V gene lost 5 bases and the J gene lost 8 bases, with 10 bases spanning the gap. Germline CDR1 and CDR2: SGHTA and FQGNSA. The length of the CDR3 is 12 residues. The CDR3: CASSLTGYEQFF. In DNA, the CDR3 is TGTGCCAGCAGCCTGACGGGGTATGAGCAGTTCTTC.

This clonotype was observed a few times. V gene TRBV30 combines with J gene TRBJ1-1, with D maybe TRBD1 (5 bases). The CDR3 is made up of 12 amino acids. The V gene lost 3 bases and the J gene lost 10 bases, with 15 bases spanning the gap. Looked up from germline, CDR1 is GTSNPN and CDR2 is SVGIG (reference sequence). The CDR3: CAWRSDSGGAFF. CDR3 in DNA: TGTGCCTGGAGGTCCGACAGTGGGGGAGCTTTCTTT.

This chain joins TRBV7-7 and TRBJ1-4; D may be TRBD1 (5 bases). The CDR3 runs to 15 residues. Germline V lookup: CDR1 SSHAT, CDR2 FNYEAQ (reference sequence). V lost 2 bases, J lost 3 bases, and 10 bases lay in between. CDR3 protein: CASSLSGASNEKLFF. In nucleotides, the CDR3 is TGTGCCAGCAGCTTATCCGGGGCATCTAATGAAAAACTGTTTTTT.

This clonotype was seen more than once but under ten times. The rearrangement joins TRBV12-3 or TRBV12-4 to TRBJ1-2; no definite D call. V was shortened by 4 bases and J by 4 bases, with 7 bases between the two germline ends. The CDR3 is 12 residues long. CDR3 amino acids: CASSSEGYGYTF. CDR3 DNA: TGTGCCAGCAGTTCCGAGGGCTATGGCTACACCTTC.

In this sample, this clonotype turned up many times. The CDR3 is CASSLVGTAYYGYTF. CDR3 nucleotide sequence: TGTGCCAGCAGCTTAGTCGGAACAGCCTACTATGGCTACACCTTC. The chain uses TRBV7-2 and TRBJ1-2; D is unclear. CDR1 SGHTA and CDR2 FQGNSA come from the germline V gene. With 1 base removed from V and 3 bases from J, the gap between germline ends came to 12 bases. The CDR3 is 15 residues long.

The chain carries TRBV6-1 and TRBJ1-1; a possible D gene is TRBD1 (5 bases). The CDR3 has 13 amino acids. CDR1 MNHNS and CDR2 SASEGT come from the germline V gene. Trimming shortened V by 6 bases and J by 3 bases, and 11 bases separated the two germline ends. CDR3 sequence: CASSPLGDTEAFF. The CDR3 DNA reads as TGTGCCAGCAGCCCCCTAGGGGACACTGAAGCTTTCTTT.

This clonotype has just a few counts. The chain couples TRBV7-8 to TRBJ2-4; TRBD1 agrees at 9 bases. The germline gives CDR1 SGHVS, CDR2 FQNEAQ. The CDR3 has 13 residues. V gave up 5 bases and J gave up 6 bases; unmatched junction bases: 2. In DNA form, the CDR3 reads TGTGCCAGCAGCGCGGGACAGGGAAACATTCAGTACTTC. Residues: CASSAGQGNIQYF. Full variable domain (missing parts from reference TRBV7-8 and TRBJ2-4): GAGVSQSPRYKVAKRGQDVALRCDPISGHVSLFWYQQALGQGPEFLTYFQNEAQLDKSGLPSDRFFAERPEGSVSTLKIQRTQQEDSAVYLCASSAGQGNIQYFGAGTRLSVL.

This clonotype came up a few times. The chain is built from TRBV6-2 or TRBV6-3 and TRBJ2-1; D is possibly TRBD1 (5 bases). This CDR3 is 15 amino acids long. Germline V gene lookup returns CDR1 MNHEY and CDR2 SVGEGT. The V end was cut by 2 bases, the J end by 2 bases, with 10 bases between. This chain's CDR3 is CASSYQLGAYNEQFF. The CDR3 bases are TGTGCCAGCAGTTACCAGCTAGGGGCCTACAATGAGCAGTTCTTC.

This clonotype was observed many times. The chain is built from TRBV6-2 or TRBV6-3 and TRBJ2-7; tentative D call: TRBD1 (6 bases). The CDR3 contains 15 residues. The V gene lost 2 bases and the J gene lost 3 bases, with 14 bases spanning the gap. Per germline, CDR1 MNHEY and CDR2 SVGEGT. The CDR3 bases are TGTGCCAGCAGTTACGAAAGGGACACCATCTACGAGCAGTACTTC. Protein: CASSYERDTIYEQYF.

There are a few counts of this clonotype. V gene TRBV18 combines with J gene TRBJ2-1; D unclear. CDR3 length: 17 amino acids. The germline V and J ends were trimmed by 0 bases and 0 bases, with 12 bases remaining between them. Germline lookup yields CDR1 KGHSH and CDR2 LQKENI. The CDR3 DNA is TGTGCCAGCTCACCACCGGTGGCGGTTCGCTCCTACAATGAGCAGTTCTTC. It translates to CASSPPVAVRSYNEQFF.

This clonotype was detected many times. The rearrangement links TRBV10-1 to TRBJ1-1, with a weak D call TRBD1 (5 bases). This CDR3 comprises 15 residues. Germline CDR1 is WNHNN and CDR2 is SYGVQD (reference sequence). The V gene lost 3 bases and the J gene lost 4 bases, with 15 bases spanning the gap. The CDR3 sequence is CASSDPSVGGTEAFF. Here the CDR3 DNA reads TGCGCCAGCAGTGACCCAAGCGTGGGGGGCACTGAAGCTTTCTTT.